Listed below are T cell receptor beta chains from one sample, sequenced in a study of cytomegalovirus exposure and HLA in healthy donors. Sequencing was performed with immunoSEQ multiplex PCR; in TCRdb, only in-frame clones are kept and a portion is missing. The sample lists some 44,000 clones; roughly 87% were seen once. Specimen: PBMCs. The source is a middle-aged woman in good health and CMV-seropositive. CDR3s include the opening cysteine and the closing phenylalanine or tryptophan. Each record gives: D gene, clone size, J gene, V gene, CDR3 DNA, CDR3 protein. D genes are given only for firm matches. Clone size is shown for a subset of rows, as once, few, many or a class of expanded clone.

>TRBD1|-|TRBJ2-5|TRBV15
TGTGCCACCAGCAGGGACAGGCTTGAGACCCAGTACTTC
CATSRDRLETQYF
>-|-|TRBJ2-7|TRBV28
TGTGCCAGCACAAATACAGGGAGCTCCTACGAGCAGTACTTC
CASTNTGSSYEQYF
>TRBD2|-|TRBJ2-7|TRBV6-1
TGTGCCAGCCCTAAACTAGCGGGAGACGAGCAGTACTTC
CASPKLAGDEQYF
>-|-|TRBJ1-2|TRBV29-1
TGCAGCGTTGAAGATCCGCAGGGCTACTATGGCTACACCTTC
CSVEDPQGYYGYTF
>-|few|TRBJ1-3|TRBV18
TGTGCCAGCTCACCCAACGCAGCTCAGGGGTCTGGAAACACCATATATTTT
CASSPNAAQGSGNTIYF
>TRBD1|few|TRBJ2-6|TRBV19
TGTGCCAGTCGGACAGGGGGGGCAGGGGCCAACGTCCTGACTTTC
CASRTGGAGANVLTF
>-|-|TRBJ2-7|TRBV6-1
TGTGCCAGCAGTGAAGCCCGTTTGAGCTCCTACGAGCAGTACTTC
CASSEARLSSYEQYF
>-|-|TRBJ1-6|TRBV2
TGTGCCAGCAGTGAACCGACTGACTATAATTCACCCCTCCACTTT
CASSEPTDYNSPLHF
>-|-|TRBJ2-5|TRBV27
TGTGCCAGCAGTCCACTCGATCGAGAGACCCAGTACTTC
CASSPLDRETQYF
>TRBD2|-|TRBJ2-3|TRBV7-2
TGTGCCAGCAGCTTAAGTCGGGTCGGACTAGCAAATACGCAGTATTTT
CASSLSRVGLANTQYF
>-|-|TRBJ2-3|TRBV7-8
TGTGCCAGCAGCTCCCTGGCCACAGATACGCAGTATTTT
CASSSLATDTQYF
>TRBD1|-|TRBJ1-5|TRBV6-5
TGTGCCAGCAGGACAGGGTCAGGACAGCCCCAGCATTTT
CASRTGSGQPQHF
>-|few|TRBJ1-1|TRBV19
TGTGCCAGTAGCAGACCGGAGGGGTGTGAAGCTTTCTTT
CASSRPEGCEAFF
>TRBD1|-|TRBJ1-1|TRBV5-1
TGCGCCAGCAACACCGGGACAGGGGGCTCTGAAGCTTTCTTT
CASNTGTGGSEAFF
>-|-|TRBJ2-2|TRBV9
TGTGCCAGCAGCGTAGCTGGAGCGCCCGGGGAGCTGTTTTTT
CASSVAGAPGELFF
>-|-|TRBJ2-1|TRBV5-4
TGTGCCAGCAGCGAGGCCCAGCATGGGGAGCAGTTCTTC
CASSEAQHGEQFF
>-|once|TRBJ1-5|TRBV4-1
TGCGCCAGCAGCCTTTCTCGGGGGGGCGGCCAGCCCCAGCATTTT
CASSLSRGGGQPQHF
>-|-|TRBJ2-7|TRBV28
TGTGCCAGCACCGAACAGGCTGTGAACGAGCAGTACTTC
CASTEQAVNEQYF
>TRBD1|once|TRBJ2-2|TRBV6-4
TGTGCCAGCAGTGAAGGGACAGGGGGCACCGGGGAGCTGTTTTTT
CASSEGTGGTGELFF
>TRBD2|few|TRBJ2-1|TRBV7-3
TGTGCCAGCAGCCGCTATGGGGCGGGAGGGCCGGTTGAGCAGTTCTTC
CASSRYGAGGPVEQFF
>-|-|TRBJ1-4|TRBV5-1
TGCGCCAGCAGCTTGGCCGCGGGGCTGGCAACTAATGAAAAACTGTTTTTT
CASSLAAGLATNEKLFF
>-|-|TRBJ1-5|TRBV7-6
TGTGCCAGCAGCCCATCGGGGGGTCCTCGGGGGCAGCCCCAGCATTTT
CASSPSGGPRGQPQHF
>-|-|TRBJ2-2|TRBV29-1
TGCAGCACGGGATATGTCACCGGGGAGCTGTTTTTT
CSTGYVTGELFF
>-|-|TRBJ1-1|TRBV7-9
TGTGCCAGCAGCGGAACGGGGTTAGAAGCTTTCTTT
CASSGTGLEAFF
>-|-|TRBJ2-5|TRBV19
TGTGCCAGTAGTTTGGACAGAGATGTCTATGGGACCCAGTACTTC
CASSLDRDVYGTQYF
>TRBD2|-|TRBJ2-1|TRBV2
TGTGCCAGGGTTGGGGGACTAGCGGGTAACGATGAGCAGTTCTTC
CARVGGLAGNDEQFF
>-|-|TRBJ2-7|TRBV6-1
TGTGCCAGCAGTCCCTCTGGGAGGTACGAGCAGTACTTC
CASSPSGRYEQYF